A selection of T cell receptor beta chains follows, all from one sample in a study of blood T cell repertoires in COVID-19. Sequencing was performed with immunoSEQ multiplex PCR; in TCRdb, only in-frame clones are kept and a portion is missing. The sample comprises 150,000 to 200,000 clones, around 86% of which are singletons, and around 2.7% rests with the top ten. Sequences were obtained from peripheral blood. Receptors were obtained from a man aged 35 to 55 with active or convalescent COVID-19. Each CDR3 is given without its conserved first and last residue.

TRBV28,ASREGPYEQY
TRBV27,ASSLAPRGGEQF
TRBV5-6,ARETSGTTNEKLF
TRBV30,AWISGGWGETQY
TRBV29-1,SVASGTGLRETQY
TRBV5-1,ASSLGDRVEMNTEAF
TRBV19,ASSIRGRGAANEKLF
TRBV4-3,ASSHGQGAGYT
TRBV7-9,ASSLLVVETQY
TRBV28,ASSISNQPQH
TRBV15,ATSREGGGQH
TRBV6-5,ASSYPGGLNTEAF
TRBV28,ASAGTSGGAGLDEQF
TRBV7-2,ASSSGLAGLEQY
TRBV15,ATSSSFRSSYNSPLH
TRBV6-5,ASSYSVSRVNTEAF
TRBV6-6,ASSSRDRLGEPQH
TRBV7-8,ASSPRELAGYNEQF
TRBV28,ASSLFGSSRNQPQH
TRBV5-1,ASARQGTGAYGYT
TRBV30,AWDRSGTDTQY
TRBV7-2,ASSLGTGGMAF
TRBV18,ASSPNGAEAF
TRBV5-4,ASSSLLRRGYGYT
TRBV4-2,ASSQEPGQGSETQY
TRBV7-8,ASSKDIPNYGYT
TRBV5-6,ASSLVYGNTEAF
TRBV18,ANSPPSQGTYNSPLH
TRBV30,AWALTGGTGELF
TRBV18,ASSPVEGQHTEAF
TRBV19,ASSFGTGRYEQY
TRBV3-1/TRBV3-2,ASSQASGSNQPQH
TRBV18,ASSPGTGGNSPLH
TRBV30,AWMPPGGSTGELF
TRBV12-3/TRBV12-4,ASSLDRGQEQY
TRBV20-1,SARQGYGYT
TRBV13,ASSAGQASSYEQY
TRBV5-6,ASSLLPGLYGYT
TRBV15,ATSRDLTDTDTQY
TRBV19,ATSLQLAQPQH
TRBV6-2/TRBV6-3,ASSYSILRAPYEQY